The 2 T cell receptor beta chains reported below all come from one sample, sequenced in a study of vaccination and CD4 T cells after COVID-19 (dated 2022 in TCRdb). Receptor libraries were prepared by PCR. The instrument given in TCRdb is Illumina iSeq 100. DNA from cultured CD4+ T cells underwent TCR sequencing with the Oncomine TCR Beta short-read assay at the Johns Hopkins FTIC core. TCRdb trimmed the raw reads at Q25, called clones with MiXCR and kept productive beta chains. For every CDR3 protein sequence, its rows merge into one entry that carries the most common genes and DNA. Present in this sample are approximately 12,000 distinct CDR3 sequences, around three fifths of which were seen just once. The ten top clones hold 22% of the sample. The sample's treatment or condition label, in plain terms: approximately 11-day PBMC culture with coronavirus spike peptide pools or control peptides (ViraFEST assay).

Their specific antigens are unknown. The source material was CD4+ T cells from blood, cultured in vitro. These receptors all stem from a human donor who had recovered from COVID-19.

This CDR3 reads CASSEHSYRLETQYF. As DNA, the CDR3 is TGTGCCAGCAGTGAGCACTCTTATCGATTGGAGACCCAGTACTTC. The chain recombines TRBV6-1 with TRBJ2-5; D is uncertain. This CDR3 has 15 residues. Between the trimmed V and J ends, which lost 3 bases and 5 bases, there was a span of 16 bases. Germline CDR1 and CDR2: MNHNS and SASEGT.

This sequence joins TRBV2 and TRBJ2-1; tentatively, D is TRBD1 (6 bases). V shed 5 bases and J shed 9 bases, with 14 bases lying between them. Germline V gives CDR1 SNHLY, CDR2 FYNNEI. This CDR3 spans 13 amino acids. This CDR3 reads CASSLLWGPEQFF. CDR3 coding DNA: TGTGCCAGCAGTCTACTGTGGGGGCCTGAGCAGTTCTTC.